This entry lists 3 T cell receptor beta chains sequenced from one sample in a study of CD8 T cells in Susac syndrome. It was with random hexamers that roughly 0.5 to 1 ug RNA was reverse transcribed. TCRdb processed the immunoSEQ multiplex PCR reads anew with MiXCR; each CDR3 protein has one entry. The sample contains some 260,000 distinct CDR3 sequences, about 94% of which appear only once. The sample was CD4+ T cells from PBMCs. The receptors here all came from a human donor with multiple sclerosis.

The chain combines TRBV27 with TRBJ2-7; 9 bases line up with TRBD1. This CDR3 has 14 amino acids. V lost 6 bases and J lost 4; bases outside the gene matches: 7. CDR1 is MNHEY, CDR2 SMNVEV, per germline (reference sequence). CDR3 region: CASSRDRAKYEQYF. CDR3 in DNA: TGTGCCAGCAGCCGGGACAGGGCCAAATACGAGCAGTACTTC.

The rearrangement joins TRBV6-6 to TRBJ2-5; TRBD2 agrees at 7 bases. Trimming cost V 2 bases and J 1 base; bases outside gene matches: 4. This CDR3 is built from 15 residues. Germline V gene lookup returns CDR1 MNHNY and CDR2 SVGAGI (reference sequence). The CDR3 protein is CASSYPGGGQETQYF. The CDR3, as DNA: TGTGCCAGCAGTTACCCGGGCGGGGGCCAAGAGACCCAGTACTTC.

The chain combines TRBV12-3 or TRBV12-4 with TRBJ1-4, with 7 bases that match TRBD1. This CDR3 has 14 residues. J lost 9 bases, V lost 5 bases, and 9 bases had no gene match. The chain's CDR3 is CASSPDRVDKKLFF. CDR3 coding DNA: TGTGCCAGCAGTCCAGACAGGGTGGACAAAAAACTGTTTTTT.